A single sample gave rise to the 32 T cell receptor beta chains below, sequenced in a study of shared clonotypes between healthy human individuals. Produced via immunoSEQ multiplex PCR; TCRdb's table is partial and in-frame only. The table records 2 million to 3 million clones, roughly 93% of them present only once. What was sequenced was naive CD4+ T cells from PBMCs. As for subset: CD45RA+ positively selected. These receptors were obtained from a man between 18 and 35 years old in good health. Some clones in this sample may be carry-over from other donors' samples.

This chain joins TRBV5-4 and TRBJ1-1; TRBD1 aligns across 11 bases. CDR1 is SGHNT, CDR2 YYREEE, per germline (reference sequence). The CDR3 is 16 residues long. V shed 4 bases and J 1 base; nucleotides not matched to a gene: 6. CDR3 DNA sequence: TGTGCCAGCAGCCCCGGCGGACAGGGGGCGAACACTGAAGCTTTCTTT. It codes for CASSPGGQGANTEAFF.

The rearrangement links TRBV4-1 to TRBJ2-5; 7 positions match TRBD2. V trimming: 4 bases; J trimming: 5 bases; junction bases outside the gene matches: 16. Germline CDR1 and CDR2: MGHRA and YSYEKL. There are 17 residues in the CDR3. CDR3 loop: CASSPPVVGGRGETQYF. Written as DNA, the CDR3 is TGCGCCAGCAGCCCCCCAGTGGTGGGAGGGCGGGGGGAGACCCAGTACTTC.

The V and J genes are TRBV27 and TRBJ2-1; D is unclear. This CDR3 comprises 13 residues. V gave up 6 bases and J gave up 7 bases, with 13 bases separating them. The germline V gene has CDR1 MNHEY and CDR2 SMNVEV (reference sequence). CDR3 protein: CASSAAQRNEQFF. The CDR3 coding sequence is TGTGCCAGCAGCGCCGCTCAGAGAAATGAGCAGTTCTTC.

The chain carries TRBV6-5 and TRBJ2-5; unclear D gene. The CDR3 is 13 amino acids. Trimming took 9 bases from V and 6 from J, leaving 17 bases between them. Germline V gene sequence: CDR1 MNHEY, CDR2 SVGAGI. CDR3 sequence reads: CASSPRRVKTQYF. The CDR3 DNA reads as TGTGCCAGTTCCCCACGAAGGGTAAAGACCCAGTACTTC.

This clone appeared once. CDR3 residues: CASRGRGSSGYTF. In nucleotides, the CDR3 is TGTGCAAGTCGCGGTCGTGGCAGCTCTGGCTACACCTTC. This rearrangement joins TRBV12-2 to TRBJ1-2. TRBV12-2 is a listed pseudogene. The CDR3 loop spans 13 amino acids.

The chain employs TRBV18 and TRBJ2-5; 8 nucleotides match TRBD1. The CDR3 runs to 15 residues. Germline CDR1 is KGHSH and CDR2 is LQKENI. V shed 3 bases and J 2 bases; nucleotides not matched to a gene: 5. In nucleotides, the CDR3 is TGTGCCAGCTCACCTCCGGGACAGGCACAAGAGACCCAGTACTTC. Translation gives CASSPPGQAQETQYF.

For this clone: Additional DNA sequences in this sample encode the identical CDR3. V is TRBV7-3 and J is TRBJ2-3; D gene ambiguous. Trimming stripped 1 base from V and 0 bases from J, with 5 bases between. The CDR3 has 14 residues. Germline assignment: CDR1 SGHTA and CDR2 FQGTGA. CDR3 DNA: TGTGCCAGCAGCTTAAGTGGGAGCACAGATACGCAGTATTTT. Its translation: CASSLSGSTDTQYF.

The J gene is TRBJ2-2, the V gene TRBV11-2; the D is unclear. V was cut by 2 bases and J by 3 bases, with 10 bases left in between. CDR1 and CDR2 from the germline V gene are SGHAT and FQNNGV. This CDR3 comprises 15 residues. The CDR3 here is CASSLRVLDTGELFF. CDR3 DNA: TGTGCCAGCAGCTTAAGGGTTCTGGACACCGGGGAGCTGTTTTTT.

The chain combines TRBV4-1 with TRBJ1-2, with D uncertain. V lost 0 bases to trimming and J lost 1 base, with 12 bases between them. Germline assignment: CDR1 MGHRA and CDR2 YSYEKL. The CDR3 runs 16 residues. DNA of the CDR3: TGCGCCAGCAGCCAAGATTATTCCAGAAATAACTATGGCTACACCTTC. Residues: CASSQDYSRNNYGYTF.

This clone was observed once. The sample has other DNA sequences that encode this CDR3 too. V usage is TRBV5-1 and J usage is TRBJ1-1; perhaps TRBD1 as D (5 bases). There are 14 residues in the CDR3. The V end was cut by 0 bases, the J end by 1 base, with 7 bases between. Germline CDR1 is SGHRS and CDR2 is YFSETQ. CDR3 nucleotides: TGCGCCAGCAGCTTGGAGGGGAAGAACACTGAAGCTTTCTTT. The encoded protein is CASSLEGKNTEAFF.

The genes are TRBV29-1 and TRBJ1-3, with D possibly being TRBD1 (5 bases). Trimming removed 6 bases from V and 3 bases from J, with 18 bases in between. The length of the CDR3 is 15 residues. Germline-derived CDR1 and CDR2 are SQVTM and ANQGSEA. CDR3 DNA: TGCAGCGTCGCCGTAGGGGCTTCCCATGGAAACACCATATATTTT. It codes for CSVAVGASHGNTIYF.

The chain joins TRBV5-4 to TRBJ2-1; 11 nucleotides align to TRBD2. V lost 4 bases and J lost 2; bases outside the gene matches: 2. Germline assignment: CDR1 SGHNT and CDR2 YYREEE (reference sequence). The CDR3 length is 15 residues. The CDR3 DNA is TGTGCCAGCAGCGCGACTAGCGGGGCCTACAATGAGCAGTTCTTC. The encoded protein is CASSATSGAYNEQFF.

In DNA form, the CDR3 reads TGTGCCAGCAGCTCCCCGGGAGCCCCCAGCTCTGGAAACACCATATATTTT. Translation gives CASSSPGAPSSGNTIYF. The V gene is TRBV28, the J gene TRBJ1-3; D is undetermined. Germline V gives CDR1 MDHEN, CDR2 SYDVKM. CDR3 length: 17 amino acids. The V and J ends lost 6 bases and 0 bases respectively, with 18 bases between them.

The chain combines TRBV5-6 with TRBJ1-2, with D hard to call. Trimming stripped 4 bases from V and 6 bases from J, with 10 bases between. Germline lookup yields CDR1 SGHDT and CDR2 YYEEEE. The CDR3 consists of 12 residues. CDR3 in amino acids: CASSTDKHGYTF. The CDR3 DNA sequence: TGTGCCAGCAGCACAGACAAGCATGGCTACACCTTC.

This chain uses TRBV9 with TRBJ2-1, with TRBD2 as a possible D gene (6 bases). The CDR3 totals 15 residues. The V and J ends lost 0 bases and 8 bases respectively, with 15 bases between them. In germline, CDR1 is SGDLS, CDR2 YYNGEE. CDR3 region: CASSVDLEGRDEQFF. Here the CDR3 DNA reads TGTGCCAGCAGCGTAGACCTGGAGGGCCGGGATGAGCAGTTCTTC.

This clone was recorded once. This same CDR3 is encoded by further DNA sequences in the sample. V and J are TRBV2 and TRBJ1-4; 10 bases match TRBD1. Germline V gene sequence: CDR1 SNHLY, CDR2 FYNNEI. The junction had 3 bases not matched to a gene; V was cut back by 6 bases and J by 2 bases. The length of the CDR3 is 15 residues. The CDR3 DNA sequence: TGTGCCAGCAGGGACAGGGGGACCACTAATGAAAAACTGTTTTTT. Translation: CASRDRGTTNEKLFF. Using reference TRBV2 and TRBJ1-4 for the parts outside the CDR3, the full variable domain is EPEVTQTPSHQVTQMGQEVILRCVPISNHLYFYWYRQILGQKVEFLVSFYNNEISEKSEIFDDQFSVERPDGSNFTLKIRSTKLEDSAMYFCASRDRGTTNEKLFFGSGTQLSVL.

This clone occurred once. This rearrangement joins TRBV5-1 to TRBJ2-1; D is perhaps TRBD1 or TRBD2 (5 bases each). V dropped 4 bases and J dropped 5 bases, with 19 bases sitting between them. CDR3 length: 16 residues. Germline V gives CDR1 SGHRS, CDR2 YFSETQ. As DNA, the CDR3 is TGCGCCAGCAGCAACATGGGGACCCCCGCGAACAATGAGCAGTTCTTC. Protein: CASSNMGTPANNEQFF.

The chain employs TRBV6-1 and TRBJ1-1; possibly TRBD1 for D (6 bases). Trimming removed 2 bases at V and 5 bases at J, with 12 bases between. Germline CDR1 is MNHNS and CDR2 is SASEGT. The CDR3 extends over 14 amino acids. CDR3: CASSERTGFTEAFF. The CDR3 bases are TGTGCCAGCAGTGAAAGAACAGGGTTTACTGAAGCTTTCTTT.

This CDR3 reads CASSPRALATEETQYF. CDR3 DNA: TGTGCCAGCAGCCCCCGAGCCCTAGCGACAGAAGAGACCCAGTACTTC. The chain links TRBV9 to TRBJ2-5; weak D call: TRBD2 (6 bases). The CDR3 extends over 16 amino acids. Germline lookup yields CDR1 SGDLS and CDR2 YYNGEE. V was pared by 4 bases and J by 3 bases, with 19 bases between.

The chain employs TRBV7-9 and TRBJ2-7, with D hard to call. The length of the CDR3 is 12 residues. The V end was cut by 5 bases, the J end by 3 bases, with 8 bases between. Germline CDR1 and CDR2: SEHNR and FQNEAQ (reference sequence). The CDR3 loop reads CASSPNIYEQYF. The CDR3 nucleotides read TGTGCCAGCAGCCCCAACATCTACGAGCAGTACTTC.

The chain has TRBV5-8 and TRBJ2-6; no definite D call. Germline lookup yields CDR1 SGHTS and CDR2 YDEGEE. Trimming shortened V by 4 bases and J by 0 bases, and 5 bases separated the two germline ends. This CDR3 spans 14 amino acids. In nucleotides, the CDR3 is TGTGCCAGCAGCCTCGTCTCTGGGGCCAACGTCCTGACTTTC. This gives the protein CASSLVSGANVLTF.

CDR3 residues: CASSFRQYQETQYF. CDR3 coding DNA: TGTGCCAGCAGCTTCCGACAATACCAAGAGACCCAGTACTTC. This rearrangement joins TRBV7-9 to TRBJ2-5; D is unclear. Germline CDR1 and CDR2: SEHNR and FQNEAQ (reference sequence). V was trimmed by 3 bases and J by 0 bases, leaving 8 bases between them. This CDR3 has 14 amino acids.

The chain joins TRBV7-9 to TRBJ2-1; a possible D gene is TRBD1 (5 bases). Trimming shortened V by 1 base and J by 3 bases, and 13 bases separated the two germline ends. The CDR3 has 16 residues. Germline V gives CDR1 SEHNR, CDR2 FQNEAQ (reference sequence). The DNA of the CDR3 is TGTGCCAGCAGCTTAGGCTCAGGGCGGTTCTACAATGAGCAGTTCTTC. It translates to CASSLGSGRFYNEQFF.

Written as DNA, the CDR3 is TGTGCCAGCCACCTAACCCTCCAGGATACGCAGTATTTT. Encoded protein: CASHLTLQDTQYF. The rearrangement joins TRBV18 to TRBJ2-3, with D unclear. V gave up 8 bases and J gave up 6 bases, with 15 bases separating them. CDR1 KGHSH and CDR2 LQKENI come from the germline V gene. CDR3 length: 13 residues.

The chain has TRBV29-1 and TRBJ2-1; TRBD2 matches at 7 bases. CDR1 is SQVTM and CDR2 is ANQGSEA in the germline V gene. J lost 7 bases, V lost 7 bases, and 7 bases had no gene match. The CDR3 has 12 amino acids. CDR3 DNA: TGCAGCGCCCGAAAGGGAGGGAATGAGCAGTTCTTC. This gives the protein CSARKGGNEQFF.

Concerning this clone: The junction does not match germline at one end; this may be a read error. This specimen includes other DNA sequences encoding the same CDR3. The gene calls are TRBV28 and TRBJ2-5; TRBD2 is a possible D gene (6 bases). CDR3 size: 13 residues. The germline V gene has CDR1 MDHEN and CDR2 SYDVKM. In DNA form, the CDR3 reads TGTGCCAGCCGTTTGGGGGGAGAAGAGACCCAGTACTTC. This gives the protein CASRLGGEETQYF.

This clone appeared a single time. The rearrangement links TRBV6-6 to TRBJ2-7; 8 nucleotides align to TRBD2. With 2 bases clipped from V and 5 bases from J, the junction kept 11 bases outside the gene matches. The germline V gene encodes CDR1 MNHNY and CDR2 SVGAGI (reference sequence). This CDR3 spans 16 amino acids. CDR3 residues: CASSYPGTRLEHEQYF. In DNA, the CDR3 is TGTGCCAGCAGTTACCCCGGGACTAGACTGGAGCACGAGCAGTACTTC.

The V call is TRBV6-5, the J call TRBJ1-5; 9 bases are a match to TRBD1. CDR1 MNHEY and CDR2 SVGAGI come from the germline V gene. The length of the CDR3 is 15 residues. J was trimmed by 6 bases and V by 0 bases; bases with no gene match: 3. CDR3 amino acids: CASSYSGTGSQPQHF. The DNA for the CDR3 is TGTGCCAGCAGTTACTCCGGGACAGGGAGTCAGCCCCAGCATTTT.

The chain couples TRBV18 to TRBJ1-2, with 7 bases that match TRBD1. The CDR3 extends over 16 amino acids. Germline V gene lookup returns CDR1 KGHSH and CDR2 LQKENI. Trimming cost V 3 bases and J 3 bases; bases outside gene matches: 10. As DNA, the CDR3 is TGTGCCAGCTCACCCACGACAGGGATGGTTGACTATGGCTACACCTTC. This encodes CASSPTTGMVDYGYTF.

The rearrangement joins TRBV7-9 to TRBJ2-5; D gene unclear. CDR3 size: 16 residues. CDR1 SEHNR and CDR2 FQNEAQ come from the germline V gene (reference sequence). V was shortened by 5 bases and J by 3 bases, with 19 bases between the two germline ends. The CDR3 here is CASSLRNGLDEETQYF. The CDR3 region has the DNA TGTGCCAGCAGCCTGCGAAATGGGTTAGATGAAGAGACCCAGTACTTC. Drawing the rest from reference TRBV7-9 and TRBJ2-5, the complete variable domain is DTGVSQNPRHKITKRGQNVTFRCDPISEHNRLYWYRQTLGQGPEFLTYFQNEAQLEKSRLLSDRFSAERPKGSFSTLEIQRTEQGDSAMYLCASSLRNGLDEETQYFGPGTRLLVL.

The rearrangement uses TRBV2 and TRBJ1-5, with TRBD1 matching 9 bases. CDR1 is SNHLY and CDR2 is FYNNEI in the germline V gene. J was trimmed by 8 bases and V by 1 base; bases with no gene match: 6. The CDR3 totals 15 residues. The CDR3 reads CASSEVGDREEPQHF. CDR3 nucleotides: TGTGCCAGCAGTGAAGTTGGGGACAGGGAAGAGCCCCAGCATTTT.

To note about this clone: The same CDR3 is also encoded by other DNA sequences in this sample. The chain carries TRBV9 and TRBJ2-1, with D tentatively TRBD2 (5 bases). Trimming took 4 bases from V and 0 from J, leaving 14 bases between them. CDR1 and CDR2 from the germline V gene are SGDLS and YYNGEE. The CDR3 is made up of 16 amino acids. The CDR3 spells CASSRGGGSSYNEQFF. DNA for the CDR3: TGTGCCAGCAGCCGGGGTGGCGGTAGCTCCTACAATGAGCAGTTCTTC.